This entry lists 3 T cell receptor beta chains sequenced from one sample in a study of cytomegalovirus exposure and HLA in healthy donors. Researchers ran the PCR with 60 Vbeta and 13 Jbeta primers. Method: immunoSEQ multiplex PCR; TCRdb's copy keeps in-frame clones and lacks some. The sample lists about 67,000 clones; around 63% were seen once. Sequencing used PBMCs. The receptors were gathered from a woman aged 25 to 39 in good health and CMV-seronegative.

The rearrangement links TRBV11-2 to TRBJ2-1; 9 bases map to TRBD1. CDR3 length: 14 amino acids. V dropped 8 bases and J dropped 3; count of bases not matched to a gene: 5. The V gene's germline CDR1 is SGHAT and CDR2 FQNNGV. The DNA for the CDR3 is TGTGCCAGCCAACCGGGACAGGGCTACAATGAGCAGTTCTTC. This sequence encodes CASQPGQGYNEQFF.

V gene TRBV5-5 combines with J gene TRBJ2-5; TRBD1 agrees at 9 bases. J was trimmed by 3 bases and V by 3 bases; bases with no gene match: 6. CDR3 length equals 15 residues. Germline CDR1 SGHKS, CDR2 YYEKEE (reference sequence). The CDR3 spells CASSSPGQGKETQYF. Here the CDR3 DNA reads TGTGCCAGCAGCTCCCCGGGACAGGGAAAAGAGACCCAGTACTTC.

The V gene is TRBV11-2, the J gene TRBJ1-2, with TRBD1 matching 12 bases. This CDR3 spans 15 amino acids. With V trimmed by 6 bases and J by 7 bases, 9 bases remained unmatched. Germline V lookup: CDR1 SGHAT, CDR2 FQNNGV. This CDR3 reads CASRPPGQGALGYTF. DNA of the CDR3: TGTGCCAGCAGACCCCCGGGACAGGGGGCGCTTGGCTACACCTTC.